This passage covers 18 T cell receptor beta chains from one sample sequenced in a study of blood T cells in healthy people across ages. Then a second PCR, running about 6 to 12 cycles, was carried out with a sample-barcoded 5' primer and a J-beta primer mix. TCRdb fed the 5' RACE reads into MiXCR, producing one record per CDR3 protein. Here the sample spans around 1.7 million distinct CDR3 sequences, approximately 30% being singletons. Sequencing input: blood. The receptors shown here come from a woman aged 25 to 39 in good health.

This clonotype was seen ten or more times. The V gene is TRBV24-1, the J gene TRBJ2-7; no definite D call. CDR3 size: 11 residues. V gave up 6 bases and J gave up 7 bases, with 9 bases separating them. Germline CDR1 is KGHDR and CDR2 is SFDVKD. CDR3 loop: CATSRDEEQYF. CDR3 coding DNA: TGTGCCACCAGTCGCGACGAGGAGCAGTACTTC.

This sequence joins TRBV7-8 and TRBJ1-1, with no clear D. The CDR3 totals 17 residues. With 1 base removed from V and 4 bases from J, the gap between germline ends came to 19 bases. Germline CDR1 reads SGHVS; CDR2 reads FQNEAQ. CDR3 in amino acids: CASSLEPAGPLGTEAFF. In nucleotides, the CDR3 is TGTGCCAGCAGCTTAGAACCGGCCGGGCCGCTGGGCACTGAAGCTTTCTTT.

This clonotype has a handful of counts. This chain joins TRBV6-6 and TRBJ2-1; 8 bases agree with TRBD2. Germline CDR1 and CDR2: MNHNY and SVGAGI (reference sequence). The trim removed 0 bases at V and 8 bases at J, leaving 12 bases unmatched. CDR3 size: 17 residues. The CDR3 DNA follows: TGTGCCAGCAGTTACTCGATCTCAGCGGGGGAGGGGGATGAGCAGTTCTTC. Translating gives CASSYSISAGEGDEQFF.

There are many counts of this clonotype. The chain has TRBV5-1 and TRBJ1-1; D gene unclear. Germline V gives CDR1 SGHRS, CDR2 YFSETQ. This CDR3 is 14 amino acids long. V gave up 0 bases and J gave up 4 bases, with 10 bases separating them. DNA for the CDR3: TGCGCCAGCAGCTTGGGTCCGGGATCCACTGAAGCTTTCTTT. Protein sequence: CASSLGPGSTEAFF.

Points on this clonotype: Mismatch with germline at one junction end may stem from a read error. V gene TRBV20-1 combines with J gene TRBJ1-5; tentative D call: TRBD1 (5 bases). This CDR3 contains 14 residues. Germline CDR1 reads DFQATT; CDR2 reads SNEGSKA (reference sequence). The chain's CDR3 is CSATTVNSNQSQHF. CDR3 DNA: TGCAGTGCCACGACAGTGAATAGCAATCAGTCCCAGCATTTT.

This clonotype was counted many times. This chain joins TRBV3-1 and TRBJ2-7; no clear D. The V and J ends lost 4 bases and 0 bases respectively, with 7 bases between them. Per germline, CDR1 LGHDT and CDR2 YNNKEL (reference sequence). The CDR3 is 13 residues long. The CDR3 region has the DNA TGTGCCAGCAGCCGTCCGGACTCCTACGAGCAGTACTTC. Translating it yields CASSRPDSYEQYF.

The chain links TRBV5-4 to TRBJ2-3, with unresolved D. Germline values: CDR1 SGHNT, CDR2 YYREEE (reference sequence). Deletions cut 3 bases from V and 10 bases from J, with 12 bases between. The CDR3 is made up of 12 amino acids. CDR3 amino acids: CASSSLNLAQYF. DNA of the CDR3: TGTGCCAGCAGCTCCCTAAATTTAGCGCAGTATTTT.

The rearrangement links TRBV13 to TRBJ1-1; a weak D match, TRBD1 (5 bases). The CDR3 covers 16 residues. Germline V lookup: CDR1 PRHDT, CDR2 FYEKMQ (reference sequence). Between the trimmed V and J ends, which lost 7 bases and 0 bases, there was a span of 18 bases. Here the CDR3 DNA reads TGTGCCAGCATCCCGGGGGTACAGGACATGAACACTGAAGCTTTCTTT. Translated, it gives CASIPGVQDMNTEAFF.

The CDR3 spells CASSLGGENSPLHF. CDR3 bases: TGCGCCAGCAGCTTGGGTGGGGAGAATTCACCCCTCCACTTT. V gene TRBV5-1 combines with J gene TRBJ1-6; D call uncertain. The CDR3 has 14 amino acids. The V end was cut by 0 bases, the J end by 7 bases, with 8 bases between. Germline V gene data show CDR1 as SGHRS and CDR2 as YFSETQ.

This clonotype was detected a few times. The chain recombines TRBV9 with TRBJ2-1; a possible D gene is TRBD2 (6 bases). This CDR3 comprises 18 residues. Germline assignment: CDR1 SGDLS and CDR2 YYNGEE. Trimming left V 1 base short and J 4 bases short, with 21 bases between. The CDR3: CASSVLLDPGTPYNEQFF. In DNA form, the CDR3 reads TGTGCCAGCAGCGTACTCCTCGATCCCGGGACTCCTTACAATGAGCAGTTCTTC.

The chain combines TRBV12-3 or TRBV12-4 with TRBJ2-1; 8 bases map to TRBD2. V was pared by 1 base and J by 0 bases, with 8 bases of the junction left unmatched. The CDR3 sequence is 18 residues long. CDR3 in amino acids: CASSLGSAGGSSYNEQFF. CDR3 in DNA: TGTGCCAGCAGTTTAGGTTCTGCGGGAGGCAGCTCCTACAATGAGCAGTTCTTC.

This chain links TRBV9 with TRBJ2-3; possibly TRBD2 for D (5 bases). This CDR3 contains 17 residues. With 1 base removed from V and 0 bases from J, the gap between germline ends came to 15 bases. Germline CDR1 is SGDLS and CDR2 is YYNGEE. CDR3 in amino acids: CASSVRTGWTSTDTQYF. Written as DNA, the CDR3 is TGTGCCAGCAGCGTACGAACTGGATGGACTAGCACAGATACGCAGTATTTT. Together with reference TRBV9 and TRBJ2-3, the CDR3 gives the full variable domain: DSGVTQTPKHLITATGQRVTLRCSPRSGDLSVYWYQQSLDQGLQFLIQYYNGEERAKGNILERFSAQQFPDLHSELNLSSLELGDSALYFCASSVRTGWTSTDTQYFGPGTRLTVL.

As for this clonotype: This may be a read error, as it is one base from a much larger clone. The rearrangement links TRBV4-1 to TRBJ2-7; D tentatively fits TRBD1 or TRBD2 (5 bases each). The last part of the DNA fits TRBJ2-5 better; the J call may be wrong. In germline, CDR1 is MGHRA, CDR2 YSYEKL. This CDR3 region has 12 residues. Written as DNA, the CDR3 is TGCGCCAGCCTACGGGGCCTCGAGACCCAGTACTTC. As protein: CASLRGLETQYF.

This clonotype was seen a few times. This chain connects TRBV2 to TRBJ1-4; D not resolved. The CDR3 has 13 residues. The V end lost 7 bases, the J end lost 2 bases, and 8 bases lay between the germline ends. Germline V gene sequence: CDR1 SNHLY, CDR2 FYNNEI. CDR3 sequence (DNA): TGTGCCAGCATTAGGAACACTAATGAAAAACTGTTTTTT. This gives the protein CASIRNTNEKLFF. Complete variable domain (other parts from reference TRBV2 and TRBJ1-4): EPEVTQTPSHQVTQMGQEVILRCVPISNHLYFYWYRQILGQKVEFLVSFYNNEISEKSEIFDDQFSVERPDGSNFTLKIRSTKLEDSAMYFCASIRNTNEKLFFGSGTQLSVL.

The chain combines TRBV7-2 with TRBJ2-7, with D possibly being TRBD1 or TRBD2 (6 bases each). The CDR3 length is 16 residues. Between the trimmed V and J ends, which lost 1 base and 6 bases, there was a span of 19 bases. Per germline, CDR1 SGHTA and CDR2 FQGNSA. CDR3 sequence reads: CASSLVGGGPTCEQYF. The CDR3, as DNA: TGTGCCAGCAGCTTAGTAGGTGGGGGGCCTACATGCGAGCAGTACTTC.

This clonotype was found many times. The J gene is TRBJ1-5, the V gene TRBV29-1, with D possibly TRBD1 on 5 matching bases. V lost 4 bases and J 5 bases, leaving 9 bases between the germline ends. Germline V lookup: CDR1 SQVTM, CDR2 ANQGSEA. The CDR3 is 12 residues long. Here the CDR3 reads CSVGQPDQPQHF. Written as DNA, the CDR3 is TGCAGCGTTGGACAGCCAGATCAGCCCCAGCATTTT.

This clonotype has a count of ten or more. The gene calls are TRBV6-5 and TRBJ1-2, with D perhaps matching TRBD1 (6 bases). Per the germline V gene, CDR1 is MNHEY and CDR2 is SVGAGI. The CDR3 extends over 15 amino acids. V lost 5 bases and J 4 bases, leaving 17 bases between the germline ends. The CDR3 loop is CASSPRTVGSYGYTF. CDR3 bases: TGTGCCAGCAGTCCCAGGACAGTCGGGAGCTATGGCTACACCTTC.

Remarks on this clonotype: Possible read error: a much larger clone is one base away. The rearrangement joins TRBV12-3 or TRBV12-4 to TRBJ2-5, with 7 nucleotides matching TRBD2. This CDR3 is built from 15 residues. CDR3: CASSPRLAGLETRYF. In nucleotides, the CDR3 is TGTGCCAGCAGCCCCCGACTAGCTGGGTTAGAGACCCGGTACTTC.